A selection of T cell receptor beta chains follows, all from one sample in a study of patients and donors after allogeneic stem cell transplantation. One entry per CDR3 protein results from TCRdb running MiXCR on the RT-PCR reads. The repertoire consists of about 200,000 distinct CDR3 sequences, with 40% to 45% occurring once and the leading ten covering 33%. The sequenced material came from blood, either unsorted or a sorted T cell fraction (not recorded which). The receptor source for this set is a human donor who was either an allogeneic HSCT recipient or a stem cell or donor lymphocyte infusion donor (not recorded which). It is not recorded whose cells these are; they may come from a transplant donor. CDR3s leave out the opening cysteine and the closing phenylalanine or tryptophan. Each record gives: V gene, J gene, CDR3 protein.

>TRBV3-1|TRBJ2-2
ASSLRTSGSNGELF
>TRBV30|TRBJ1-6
AWSPEGGSPLH
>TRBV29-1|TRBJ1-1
SVPPAAPGTEAF
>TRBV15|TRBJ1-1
ATSRDPGGGTEAF
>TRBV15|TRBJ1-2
ATSRDRSYGYT
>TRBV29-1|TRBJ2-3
SVGRLTDTQY
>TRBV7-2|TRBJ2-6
ASSLAFSAAGANVLT
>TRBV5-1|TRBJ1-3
ASSPTDSGNTIY
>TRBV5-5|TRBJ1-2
ASSSNGQANYGYT
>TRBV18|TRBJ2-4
ASSPRAGLKNIQY
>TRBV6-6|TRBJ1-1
ASSYSITNTEAF
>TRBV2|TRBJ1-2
ASSEEDNYGYT
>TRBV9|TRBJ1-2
ASSGKIQNYGYT
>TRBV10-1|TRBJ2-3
ASSLMDGYSTDTQY
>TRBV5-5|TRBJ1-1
ASSFYSEAF
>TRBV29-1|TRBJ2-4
SVRTPTENIQY
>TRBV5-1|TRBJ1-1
ASATKGNTEAF
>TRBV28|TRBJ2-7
ASSPPTAYEQY
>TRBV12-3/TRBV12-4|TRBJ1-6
ASSLAASPLH
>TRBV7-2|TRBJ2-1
ASSYTSGTGNEQF
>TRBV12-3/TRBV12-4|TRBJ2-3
ASSFSTSPSTDTQY
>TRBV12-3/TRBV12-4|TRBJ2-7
ASTTGGRYEQY
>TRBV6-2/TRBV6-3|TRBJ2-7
ASSFYTLAPEQY
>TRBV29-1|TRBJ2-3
SVESYSAGGFTDTQY
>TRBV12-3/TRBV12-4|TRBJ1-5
ASSQGRIKSNQPQH
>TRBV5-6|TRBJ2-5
ASSSGQGQGQETQY
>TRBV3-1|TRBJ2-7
ASSLKSPNYEQY
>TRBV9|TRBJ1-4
ASSVRDRGHEKLF
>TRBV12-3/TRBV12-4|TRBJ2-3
ASSSPTSGRPTQY
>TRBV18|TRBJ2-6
ASSPQWLGANVLT
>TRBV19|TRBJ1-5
ASSQVGVSNQPQH
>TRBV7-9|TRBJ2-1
ASSHVLERNEQF
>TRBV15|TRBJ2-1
ATSARLAGEANEQF
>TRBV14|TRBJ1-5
ASSPGSRSNQPQH
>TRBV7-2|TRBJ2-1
ASSFGGHEQF
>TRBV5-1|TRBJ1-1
ASSSLKQGGTEAF
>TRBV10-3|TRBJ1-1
AISDSDGNTEAF
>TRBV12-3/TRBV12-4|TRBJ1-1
ASSFGVTNTEAF
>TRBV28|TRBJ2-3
ASSSGLAGRDTQY
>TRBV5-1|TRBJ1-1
ASSLEVGTEAF
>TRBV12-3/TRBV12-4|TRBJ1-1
ASSLRAF
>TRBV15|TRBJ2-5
ATSSGTKLAEETQY
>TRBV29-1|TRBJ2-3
SGGGQGYTQY
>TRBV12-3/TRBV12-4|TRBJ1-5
ATSKIGSNQPQH
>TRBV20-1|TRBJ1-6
SARTDQNSPLH
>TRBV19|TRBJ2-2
ASSLQGPGELF
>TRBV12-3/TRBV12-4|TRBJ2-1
ASQREPNEQF
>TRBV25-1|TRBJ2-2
ASTQGASGNTGELF